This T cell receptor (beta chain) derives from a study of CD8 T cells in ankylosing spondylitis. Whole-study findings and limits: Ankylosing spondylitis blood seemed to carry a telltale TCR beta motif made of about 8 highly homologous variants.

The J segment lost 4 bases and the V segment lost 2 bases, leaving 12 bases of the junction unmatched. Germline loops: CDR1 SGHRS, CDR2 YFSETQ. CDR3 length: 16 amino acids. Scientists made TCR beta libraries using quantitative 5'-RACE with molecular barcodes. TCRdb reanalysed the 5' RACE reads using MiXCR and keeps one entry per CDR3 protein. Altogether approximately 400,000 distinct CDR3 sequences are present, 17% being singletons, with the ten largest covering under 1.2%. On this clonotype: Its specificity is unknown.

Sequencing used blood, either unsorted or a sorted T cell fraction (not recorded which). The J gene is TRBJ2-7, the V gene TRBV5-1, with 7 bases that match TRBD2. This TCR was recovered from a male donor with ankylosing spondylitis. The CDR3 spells CASSFRGLEAAYEQYF. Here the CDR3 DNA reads TGCGCCAGCAGCTTTCGTGGACTAGAGGCCGCTTACGAGCAGTACTTC.